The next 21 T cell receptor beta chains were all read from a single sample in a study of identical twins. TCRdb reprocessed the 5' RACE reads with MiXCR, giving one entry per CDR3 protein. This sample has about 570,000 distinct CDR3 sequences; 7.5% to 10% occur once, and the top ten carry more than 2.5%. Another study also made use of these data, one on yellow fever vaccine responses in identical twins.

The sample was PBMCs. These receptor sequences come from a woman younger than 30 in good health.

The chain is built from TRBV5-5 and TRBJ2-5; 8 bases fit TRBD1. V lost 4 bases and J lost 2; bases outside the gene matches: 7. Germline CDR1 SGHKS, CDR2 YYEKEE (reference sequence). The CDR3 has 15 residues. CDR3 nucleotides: TGTGCCAGCAGCATCGGGACAGGCCATCAAGAGACCCAGTACTTC. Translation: CASSIGTGHQETQYF.

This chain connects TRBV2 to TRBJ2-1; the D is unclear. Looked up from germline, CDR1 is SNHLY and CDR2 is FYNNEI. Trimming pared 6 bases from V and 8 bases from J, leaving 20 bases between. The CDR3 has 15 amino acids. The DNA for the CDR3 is TGTGCCAGCAGATTGGACCTAGGATTATTGGATGAGCAGTTCTTC. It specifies CASRLDLGLLDEQFF.

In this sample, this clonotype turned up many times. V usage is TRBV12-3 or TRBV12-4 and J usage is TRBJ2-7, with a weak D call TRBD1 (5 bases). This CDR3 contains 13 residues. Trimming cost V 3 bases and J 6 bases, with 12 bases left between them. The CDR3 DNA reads TGTGCCAGCAGTTTCAGGGAAGGTGTCGAGCAGTACTTC. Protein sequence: CASSFREGVEQYF.

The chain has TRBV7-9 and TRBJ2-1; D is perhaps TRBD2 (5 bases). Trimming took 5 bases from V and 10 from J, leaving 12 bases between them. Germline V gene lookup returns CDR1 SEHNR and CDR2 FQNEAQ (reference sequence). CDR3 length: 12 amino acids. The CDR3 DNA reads TGTGCCAGCAGCGAGTCGGGGTGGGAGCAGTTCTTC. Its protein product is CASSESGWEQFF.

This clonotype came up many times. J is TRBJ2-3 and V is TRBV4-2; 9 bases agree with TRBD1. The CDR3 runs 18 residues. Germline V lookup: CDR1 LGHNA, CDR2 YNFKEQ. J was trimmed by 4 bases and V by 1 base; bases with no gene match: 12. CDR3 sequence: CASSQGQAGTGRPDTQYF. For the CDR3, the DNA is TGTGCCAGCAGCCAAGGTCAGGCGGGGACAGGGAGGCCAGATACGCAGTATTTT.

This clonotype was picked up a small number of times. The CDR3 DNA sequence: TGTGCCAGCAGTTACTCAGGGCGAGGGATCGAGCAGTACTTC. It specifies CASSYSGRGIEQYF. The rearrangement uses TRBV6-5 and TRBJ2-7, with D possibly TRBD2 on 5 matching bases. Germline CDR1 is MNHEY and CDR2 is SVGAGI. V was clipped by 0 bases and J by 6 bases, with 12 bases between them. CDR3 length: 14 amino acids.

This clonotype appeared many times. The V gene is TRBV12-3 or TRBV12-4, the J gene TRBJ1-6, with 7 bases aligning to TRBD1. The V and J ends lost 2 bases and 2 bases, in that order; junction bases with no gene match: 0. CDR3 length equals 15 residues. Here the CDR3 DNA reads TGTGCCAGCAGTTTACAGGGGGCCTATAATTCACCCCTCCACTTT. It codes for CASSLQGAYNSPLHF.

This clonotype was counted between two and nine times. The CDR3 here is CASSPEAGSQNNEQFF. The CDR3 region has the DNA TGTGCCAGCTCACCCGAAGCGGGTAGTCAGAACAATGAGCAGTTCTTC. V and J are TRBV18 and TRBJ2-1; possible D gene TRBD2, 6 bases. The ends were cut back, 3 bases at V and 5 bases at J, with 17 bases in the middle. The length of the CDR3 is 16 residues. Germline CDR1 reads KGHSH; CDR2 reads LQKENI.

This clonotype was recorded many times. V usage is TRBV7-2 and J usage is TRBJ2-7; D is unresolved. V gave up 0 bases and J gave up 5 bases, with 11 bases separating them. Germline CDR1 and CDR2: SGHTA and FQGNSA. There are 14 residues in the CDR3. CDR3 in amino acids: CASSLALEGHEQYF. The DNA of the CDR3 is TGTGCCAGCAGCTTAGCGCTGGAAGGTCACGAGCAGTACTTC.

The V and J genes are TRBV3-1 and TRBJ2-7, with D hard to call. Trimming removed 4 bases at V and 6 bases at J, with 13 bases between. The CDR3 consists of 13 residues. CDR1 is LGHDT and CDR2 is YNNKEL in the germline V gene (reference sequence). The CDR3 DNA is TGTGCCAGCAGCCTCTTGGACGGAATCGAGCAGTACTTC. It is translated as CASSLLDGIEQYF.

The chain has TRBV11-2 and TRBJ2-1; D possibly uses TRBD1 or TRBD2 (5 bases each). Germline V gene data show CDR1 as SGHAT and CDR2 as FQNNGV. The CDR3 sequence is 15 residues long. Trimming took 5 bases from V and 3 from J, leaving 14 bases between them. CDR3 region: CASSQTGPNYNEQFF. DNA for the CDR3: TGTGCCAGCAGCCAAACGGGACCAAACTACAATGAGCAGTTCTTC.

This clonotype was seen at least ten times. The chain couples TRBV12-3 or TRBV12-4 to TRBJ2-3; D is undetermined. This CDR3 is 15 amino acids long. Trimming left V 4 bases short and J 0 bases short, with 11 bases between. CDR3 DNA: TGTGCCAGCAGTTCCTCCCTAGGGAGCACAGATACGCAGTATTTT. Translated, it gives CASSSSLGSTDTQYF.

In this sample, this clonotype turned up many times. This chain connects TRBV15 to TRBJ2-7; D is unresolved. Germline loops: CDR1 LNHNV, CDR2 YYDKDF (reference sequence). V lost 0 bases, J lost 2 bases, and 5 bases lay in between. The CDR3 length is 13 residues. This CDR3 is CATSRDIPYEQYF. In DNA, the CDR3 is TGTGCCACCAGCAGAGATATCCCCTACGAGCAGTACTTC.

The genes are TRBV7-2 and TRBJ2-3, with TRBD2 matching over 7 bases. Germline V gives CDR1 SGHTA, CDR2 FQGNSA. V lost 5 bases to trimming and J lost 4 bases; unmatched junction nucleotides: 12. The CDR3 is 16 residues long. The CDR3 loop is CASSPQVSGGSDTQYF. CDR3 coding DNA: TGTGCCAGCAGCCCCCAAGTTTCCGGGGGGTCAGATACGCAGTATTTT.

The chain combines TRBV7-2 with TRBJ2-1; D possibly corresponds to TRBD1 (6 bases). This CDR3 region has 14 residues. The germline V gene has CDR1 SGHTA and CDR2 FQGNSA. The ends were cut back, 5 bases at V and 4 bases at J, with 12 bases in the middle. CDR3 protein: CASSPGHNYNEQFF. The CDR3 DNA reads TGTGCCAGCAGCCCGGGACACAATTACAATGAGCAGTTCTTC.

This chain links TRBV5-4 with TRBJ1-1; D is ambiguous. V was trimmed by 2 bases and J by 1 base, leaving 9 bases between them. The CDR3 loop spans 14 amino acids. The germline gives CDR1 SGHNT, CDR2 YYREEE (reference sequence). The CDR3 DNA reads TGTGCCAGCAGCTTCAATTACCCGAACACTGAAGCTTTCTTT. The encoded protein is CASSFNYPNTEAFF.

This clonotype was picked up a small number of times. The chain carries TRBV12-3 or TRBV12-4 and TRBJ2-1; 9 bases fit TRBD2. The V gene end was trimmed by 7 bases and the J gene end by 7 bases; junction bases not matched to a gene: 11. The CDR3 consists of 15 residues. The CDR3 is CASIELPSGTNEQFF. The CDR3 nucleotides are TGTGCCAGCATCGAGCTCCCTAGCGGGACTAATGAGCAGTTCTTC.

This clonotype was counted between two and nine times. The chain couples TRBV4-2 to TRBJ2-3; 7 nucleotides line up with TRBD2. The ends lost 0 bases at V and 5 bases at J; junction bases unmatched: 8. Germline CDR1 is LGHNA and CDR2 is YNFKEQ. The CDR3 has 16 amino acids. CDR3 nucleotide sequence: TGTGCCAGCAGCCAAGAGCGGGAGTTAGGTTTAGATACGCAGTATTTT. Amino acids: CASSQERELGLDTQYF.

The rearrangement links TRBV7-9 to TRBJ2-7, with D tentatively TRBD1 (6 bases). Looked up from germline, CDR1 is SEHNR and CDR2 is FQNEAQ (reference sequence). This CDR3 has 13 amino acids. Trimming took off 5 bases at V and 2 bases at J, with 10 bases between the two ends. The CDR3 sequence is CASSLPGAYEQYF. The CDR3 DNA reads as TGTGCCAGCAGCCTCCCAGGGGCCTACGAGCAGTACTTC.

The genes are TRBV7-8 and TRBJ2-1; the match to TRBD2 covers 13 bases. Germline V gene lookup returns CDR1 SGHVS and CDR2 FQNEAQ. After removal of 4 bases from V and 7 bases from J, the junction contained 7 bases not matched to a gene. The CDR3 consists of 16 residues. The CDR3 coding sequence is TGTGCCAGCAGCTCCCCACCACTAGCGGGAGGGAATGAGCAGTTCTTC. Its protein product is CASSSPPLAGGNEQFF.

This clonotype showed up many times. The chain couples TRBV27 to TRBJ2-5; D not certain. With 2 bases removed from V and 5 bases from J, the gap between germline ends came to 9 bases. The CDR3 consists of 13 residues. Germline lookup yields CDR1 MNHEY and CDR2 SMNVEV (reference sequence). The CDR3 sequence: CASSLGVWETQYF. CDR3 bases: TGTGCCAGCAGTTTAGGGGTTTGGGAGACCCAGTACTTC.